A single sample gave rise to the 30 T cell receptor beta chains below, sequenced in a study of post-analysis software for immune sequencing data. Prepared libraries of TCR beta cDNA carried unique molecular identifiers. MiXCR, applied by TCRdb to the PCR reads, yields one record per CDR3 protein. The table records 170,000 or so distinct CDR3 sequences, approximately 28% of them present only once. Regarding the study as a whole: TRBV5-6, TRBV5-1 and TRBV20-1 were among four or five TRBV segments more frequent in patients than controls.

These receptors' antigens are unknown. Sequencing was done on a sample of blood. All receptors come from a girl aged 5 to 17 with multiple sclerosis.

In this sample, this clonotype turned up a few times. This rearrangement joins TRBV10-3 to TRBJ2-3, with 10 bases lining up with TRBD2. The V segment lost 2 bases and the J segment 3 bases; nucleotides outside the gene matches: 8. Germline V gives CDR1 ENHRY, CDR2 SYGVKD. The CDR3 spans 17 residues. The chain's CDR3 is CAISEPGGAGGTDTQYF. The CDR3 DNA follows: TGTGCCATCAGTGAGCCTGGAGGAGCGGGAGGGACAGATACGCAGTATTTT.

This clonotype was counted only a few times. The chain joins TRBV29-1 to TRBJ2-1; D remains unclear. Trimming removed 5 bases from V and 7 bases from J, with 6 bases in between. Per the germline V gene, CDR1 is SQVTM and CDR2 is ANQGSEA. The CDR3 covers 10 residues. CDR3 in DNA: TGCAGCGTTCTAAGAAATGAGCAGTTCTTC. Its protein product is CSVLRNEQFF.

The chain employs TRBV12-3 or TRBV12-4 and TRBJ1-1; D remains unclear. V lost 2 bases to trimming and J lost 1 base, with 5 bases between them. The CDR3 is made up of 13 amino acids. CDR3 DNA sequence: TGTGCCAGCAGTTTACAGAAGAACACTGAAGCTTTCTTT. Translation gives CASSLQKNTEAFF.

The rearrangement links TRBV7-9 to TRBJ2-1; 10 nucleotides agree with TRBD1. CDR1 and CDR2 (germline): SEHNR, FQNEAQ (reference sequence). The CDR3 runs 17 residues. V gave up 4 bases and J gave up 2 bases; unmatched junction bases: 8. The CDR3 DNA reads as TGTGCCAGCAGCTCTCTCGAGGGACAGGGGACCTACAATGAGCAGTTCTTC. Encoded protein: CASSSLEGQGTYNEQFF.

V usage is TRBV20-1 and J usage is TRBJ1-5; D is ambiguous. This CDR3 spans 15 amino acids. Looked up from germline, CDR1 is DFQATT and CDR2 is SNEGSKA (reference sequence). Trimming pared 3 bases from V and 6 bases from J, leaving 18 bases between. CDR3 coding DNA: TGCAGTGCTAGGAATGACGTAGGAGGTGGTCAGCCCCAGCATTTT. Translating gives CSARNDVGGGQPQHF.

This clonotype showed up many times. For the CDR3, the DNA is TGTGCCAGCAAACAACAGTACGAGACCCAGTACTTC. Encoded protein: CASKQQYETQYF. The V and J genes are TRBV12-3 or TRBV12-4 and TRBJ2-5; D uncertain. The length of the CDR3 is 12 residues. The V and J ends lost 7 bases and 5 bases respectively, with 11 bases between them.

This clonotype has just a few counts. V is TRBV5-4 and J is TRBJ2-7; D is ambiguous. V gave up 4 bases and J gave up 5 bases, with 16 bases separating them. The CDR3 totals 14 residues. Per germline, CDR1 SGHNT and CDR2 YYREEE (reference sequence). CDR3 in DNA: TGTGCCAGCAGCGTAATCTTGTCCGAGAACGAGCAGTACTTC. This gives the protein CASSVILSENEQYF.

This clonotype was counted a few times. A much more abundant neighbour one base away suggests this may be a read error. J is TRBJ2-7 and V is TRBV15, with unresolved D. The CDR3 contains 14 residues. The V gene's germline CDR1 is LNHNV and CDR2 YYDKDF (reference sequence). CDR3: CASSNIGSSYEQYF. CDR3 sequence (DNA): TGTGCCTCCAGCAACATTGGTAGTTCCTACGAGCAGTACTTC.

A word on this clonotype: Possible read error: a much larger clone is one base away. V and J are TRBV12-3 or TRBV12-4 and TRBJ2-7; D remains unclear. The CDR3 sequence is 11 residues long. CDR3 nucleotides: TGTGCCAGCAGTTTTACGTACGAGCGGTACTTC. Protein sequence: CASSFTYERYF.

This clonotype was recorded many times. V is TRBV10-1 and J is TRBJ2-3; D might be TRBD1 (5 bases). From germline, CDR1 is WNHNN and CDR2 SYGVQD (reference sequence). CDR3 size: 16 residues. The V gene lost 0 bases and the J gene lost 1 base, with 11 bases spanning the gap. The CDR3 bases are TGCGCCAGCAGTGAGTCATTGGGGCTAGGCACAGATACGCAGTATTTT. It specifies CASSESLGLGTDTQYF.

This chain uses TRBV2 with TRBJ1-1; a weak D match, TRBD1 (6 bases). V was clipped by 6 bases and J by 0 bases, with 11 bases between them. The CDR3 is made up of 14 amino acids. Germline values: CDR1 SNHLY, CDR2 FYNNEI. The CDR3 here is CASSVRDMNTEAFF. CDR3 DNA: TGTGCCAGCAGCGTTCGGGACATGAACACTGAAGCTTTCTTT.

This clonotype was found a few times. CDR3 DNA: TGTGCCAGCACTCGGACAGGGGGAAACACTGAAGCTTTCTTT. It is translated as CASTRTGGNTEAFF. The rearrangement links TRBV6-5 to TRBJ1-1, with 10 nucleotides matching TRBD1. The germline V gene encodes CDR1 MNHEY and CDR2 SVGAGI. The CDR3 spans 14 residues. The trim removed 7 bases at V and 2 bases at J, leaving 4 bases unmatched.

This clonotype was detected only a few times. The chain carries TRBV7-2 and TRBJ2-5; either TRBD1 or TRBD2 may supply D (5 bases each). The J call may be incorrect, as the DNA end agrees better with TRBJ2-7. From germline, CDR1 is SGHTA and CDR2 FQGNSA. The CDR3 runs to 14 residues. Here the CDR3 reads CASSFGRGVYEQYF. In DNA form, the CDR3 reads TGTGCCAGCAGCTTCGGACGAGGGGTTTACGAGCAGTACTTC.

This clonotype occurred a few times. The V and J genes are TRBV20-1 and TRBJ2-1; D is perhaps TRBD2 (5 bases). Trimming took 0 bases from V and 0 from J, leaving 12 bases between them. The length of the CDR3 is 16 residues. CDR1 is DFQATT and CDR2 is SNEGSKA in the germline V gene (reference sequence). The CDR3 nucleotides are TGCAGTGCTAGAGATGGCCCGGGGAGCTCCTACAATGAGCAGTTCTTC. As protein: CSARDGPGSSYNEQFF.

Of note for this clonotype: This could be a read error, since a much larger clone is one nucleotide away. The chain couples TRBV9 to TRBJ2-3; possible D gene TRBD2, 6 bases. Germline-derived CDR1 and CDR2 are SGDLS and YYNGEE. This CDR3 has 15 amino acids. CDR3 DNA sequence: TGTGCCAACAGCGGGCCCCCGAACGTACCAGATACGCAGTATTTT. Amino acids: CANSGPPNVPDTQYF.

This clonotype was picked up a small number of times. A much larger clone differs from this one at a single base, so this may be a read error. The rearrangement joins TRBV5-1 to TRBJ2-1; tentatively, D is TRBD2 (6 bases). Germline V gives CDR1 SGHRS, CDR2 YFSETQ. V was trimmed by 0 bases and J by 10 bases, leaving 17 bases between them. This CDR3 is 15 amino acids long. This CDR3 is CASSLEGLGSYEQFF. CDR3 nucleotides: TGCGCCAGCAGCTTGGAGGGACTGGGCTCTTACGAGCAGTTCTTC.

This clonotype occurred many times. The rearrangement uses TRBV20-1 and TRBJ2-1; D uncertain. Trimming stripped 5 bases from V and 2 bases from J, with 7 bases between. From germline, CDR1 is DFQATT and CDR2 SNEGSKA (reference sequence). The CDR3 runs 12 residues. The CDR3 reads CSAPYTYNEQFF. As DNA, the CDR3 is TGCAGTGCTCCGTACACCTACAATGAGCAGTTCTTC.

As to this clonotype: Germline and junction disagree at one end, which may indicate a read error. The J gene is TRBJ2-3, the V gene TRBV4-1; D gene ambiguous. The CDR3 is made up of 17 amino acids. Germline V gives CDR1 MGHRA, CDR2 YSYEKL. CDR3 DNA sequence: TGCGCCAGCAGCCAAGAAACAATCCTAGACCACACAGATACGCGGTATTTT. Translation: CASSQETILDHTDTRYF.

This clonotype was seen ten or more times. As DNA, the CDR3 is TGCGCCAGCAGCTTGGGAGGGGACAATGAGCAGTTCTTC. Its protein is CASSLGGDNEQFF. The rearrangement uses TRBV5-1 and TRBJ2-1; D may correspond to TRBD1 or TRBD2 (5 bases each). The CDR3 runs to 13 residues. Germline V gene data show CDR1 as SGHRS and CDR2 as YFSETQ. V was cut by 0 bases and J by 5 bases, with 6 bases left in between. The variable domain in full, with the rest retrieved from reference TRBV5-1 and TRBJ2-1, is KAGVTQTPRYLIKTRGQQVTLSCSPISGHRSVSWYQQTPGQGLQFLFEYFSETQRNKGNFPGRFSGRQFSNSRSEMNVSTLELGDSALYLCASSLGGDNEQFFGPGTRLTVL.

The genes are TRBV10-3 and TRBJ1-2; a possible D gene is TRBD1 (5 bases). In germline, CDR1 is ENHRY, CDR2 SYGVKD. The CDR3 spans 12 residues. The ends were cut back, 7 bases at V and 8 bases at J, with 14 bases in the middle. DNA for the CDR3: TGTGCCATCATCAACGGGGGTACGGGCTACACCTTC. It codes for CAIINGGTGYTF.

Ten or more counts support this clonotype. The gene calls are TRBV5-1 and TRBJ2-5; D is undetermined. Germline CDR1 SGHRS, CDR2 YFSETQ. The CDR3 contains 13 residues. V was cut by 3 bases and J by 5 bases, with 11 bases left in between. Written as DNA, the CDR3 is TGCGCCAGCAGCTCCCAAACGTCGGAGACCCAGTACTTC. Encoded protein: CASSSQTSETQYF.

This clonotype was recorded at least ten times. The chain is built from TRBV12-3 or TRBV12-4 and TRBJ2-1; tentatively, D is TRBD1 (6 bases). The CDR3 totals 15 residues. Trimming pared 4 bases from V and 6 bases from J, leaving 16 bases between. CDR3 DNA: TGTGCCAGCAGTTGGACAGCCTCACTTAGCAATGAGCAGTTCTTC. Its protein is CASSWTASLSNEQFF.

In this sample, this clonotype turned up many times. This chain links TRBV5-1 with TRBJ2-3; perhaps TRBD2 as D (6 bases). V lost 4 bases and J 4 bases, leaving 13 bases between the germline ends. Germline CDR1 is SGHRS and CDR2 is YFSETQ. This CDR3 spans 14 amino acids. CDR3 sequence reads: CASSPQTGADTQYF. In nucleotides, the CDR3 is TGCGCCAGCAGCCCTCAGACGGGGGCAGATACGCAGTATTTT.

This clonotype was counted at least ten times. The chain links TRBV7-2 to TRBJ2-3, with D perhaps matching TRBD2 (6 bases). Trimming took off 2 bases at V and 0 bases at J, with 9 bases between the two ends. Germline-derived CDR1 and CDR2 are SGHTA and FQGNSA. The CDR3 loop spans 15 amino acids. CDR3 sequence reads: CASSLLASSTDTQYF. The CDR3 DNA is TGTGCCAGCAGCTTACTAGCGAGTAGCACAGATACGCAGTATTTT.

The chain carries TRBV29-1 and TRBJ2-3; D might be TRBD1 or TRBD2, each matching 6 bases. The CDR3 is 15 residues long. Germline V CDR1 and CDR2: SQVTM, ANQGSEA. V dropped 1 base and J dropped 1 base, with 12 bases sitting between them. The CDR3 region is CSVEGLGGGTDTQYF. In DNA form, the CDR3 reads TGCAGCGTTGAAGGTCTCGGGGGCGGCACAGATACGCAGTATTTT.

This clonotype was recorded at least ten times. V is TRBV27 and J is TRBJ2-7; 7 positions agree with TRBD2. V shed 7 bases and J 4 bases; nucleotides not matched to a gene: 7. The CDR3 runs 13 residues. Germline-derived CDR1 and CDR2 are MNHEY and SMNVEV (reference sequence). CDR3 DNA sequence: TGTGCCAGCACTGCCTCGGGGGGATACGAGCAGTACTTC. Protein: CASTASGGYEQYF.

This clonotype was recorded many times. This rearrangement joins TRBV20-1 to TRBJ2-5, with 13 bases fitting TRBD2. CDR3 length: 16 residues. Germline CDR1 and CDR2: DFQATT and SNEGSKA (reference sequence). Trimming cost V 4 bases and J 5 bases; bases outside gene matches: 10. The CDR3 here is CSANNPTSGRGETQYF. Written as DNA, the CDR3 is TGCAGTGCTAACAACCCCACTAGCGGGAGGGGCGAGACCCAGTACTTC.

This clonotype was seen a few times. The rearrangement joins TRBV28 to TRBJ2-7, with D maybe TRBD2 (6 bases). Per germline, CDR1 MDHEN and CDR2 SYDVKM. V lost 4 bases to trimming and J lost 4 bases, with 26 bases between them. The length of the CDR3 is 18 residues. This chain's CDR3 is CASSSPFLRELQMYEQYF. As DNA, the CDR3 is TGTGCCAGCAGTTCACCTTTTCTCCGGGAGCTTCAAATGTACGAGCAGTACTTC.

In this sample, this clonotype turned up many times. CDR3 nucleotides: TGTGCCAGCAGCGTAGCGACAGCCAACTATGGCTACACCTTC. This sequence encodes CASSVATANYGYTF. The chain carries TRBV9 and TRBJ1-2; perhaps TRBD1 as D (5 bases). The germline V gene encodes CDR1 SGDLS and CDR2 YYNGEE. Trimming shortened V by 0 bases and J by 2 bases, and 8 bases separated the two germline ends. This CDR3 comprises 14 residues.

Points on this clonotype: A single base separates this from a much larger clone, so it may be a read error. The chain links TRBV10-3 to TRBJ2-1; 9 nucleotides align to TRBD2. Trimming at V came to 7 bases and at J to 7 bases, leaving 14 bases not matched to a gene. This CDR3 region has 16 residues. Germline CDR1 ENHRY, CDR2 SYGVKD. The CDR3 DNA is TGTGCCATCACCGACCCTACCCTAGCGGGATCGAATGAGCAGTTCTTC. It encodes CAITDPTLAGSNEQFF.